The following is a T cell receptor (beta chain) sequence with its context. The antigen is not known. This sample is drawn from a study of beta chain features in type 1 diabetes. Study-wide background: No patient-donor differences in age, gender, total cells or subset yield.

Notes on the study in general: Shorter TCRB CDR3s, moderately but significantly so, were found in Type 1 diabetes patients in all four CD4+ subsets.

Every bit of the isolated RNA underwent reverse transcription, so sequencing read expressed TCRB transcripts. Profiling relied on immunoSEQ multiplex PCR, and the TCRdb table lists in-frame clones only, not all of them. Of hundreds of thousands of clones listed, roughly 70% are singletons. Trimming removed 4 bases from V and 7 bases from J, with 21 bases in between. This CDR3 is built from 16 residues. The V gene's germline CDR1 is SGHTA and CDR2 FQGNSA. The sequenced material came from naive CD4+ T cells from blood. This sequence was found in a man under 40 in good health. J is TRBJ2-3 and V is TRBV7-2; possibly TRBD1 or TRBD2 for D (6 bases each). Written as DNA, the CDR3 is TGTGCCAGCAGCTCCCGGGGGCAGCTCGGGAGAAATACGCAGTATTTT. Its translation is CASSSRGQLGRNTQYF.